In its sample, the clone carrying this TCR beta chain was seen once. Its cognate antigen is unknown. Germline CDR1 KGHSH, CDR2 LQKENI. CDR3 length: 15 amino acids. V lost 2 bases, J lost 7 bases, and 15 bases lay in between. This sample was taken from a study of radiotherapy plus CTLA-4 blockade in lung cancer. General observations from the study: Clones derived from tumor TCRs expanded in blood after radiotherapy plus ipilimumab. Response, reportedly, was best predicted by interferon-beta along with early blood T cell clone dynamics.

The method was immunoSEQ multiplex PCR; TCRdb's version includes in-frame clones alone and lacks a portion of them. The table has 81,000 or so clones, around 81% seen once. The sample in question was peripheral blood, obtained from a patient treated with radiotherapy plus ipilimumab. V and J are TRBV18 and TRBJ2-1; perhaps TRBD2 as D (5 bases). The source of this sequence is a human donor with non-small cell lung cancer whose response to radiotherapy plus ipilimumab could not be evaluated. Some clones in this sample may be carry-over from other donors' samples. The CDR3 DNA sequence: TGTGCCAGCTCACCATTAGGGAGAGAACGGAATGAGCAGTTCTTC. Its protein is CASSPLGRERNEQFF.